The sequence of this T cell receptor (beta chain) was determined in a study of CD8+CD57+ T cells in acquired aplastic anemia. Researchers used genomic DNA as the template to profile TCR beta VDJ and CDR3. From the reads, TCRdb called clonotypes with MiXCR, one entry per CDR3 protein. The sample lists 75,000 to 80,000 distinct CDR3 sequences, about 70% occurring once. Between the trimmed V and J ends, which lost 6 bases and 3 bases, there was a span of 14 bases. Germline V CDR1 and CDR2: ENHRY, SYGVKD. The CDR3 contains 14 residues. The sequenced patients had an expansion of CD8+CD57+ cells seen by flow cytometry.

The TCR comes from a human donor with aplastic anemia. The sequenced material came from sorted CD4+, CD8+, or CD8+CD57+ T cells (not recorded which) from PBMCs. The chain uses TRBV10-3 and TRBJ1-1; a weak D match, TRBD1 (5 bases). This chain's CDR3 is CAISDRSGDTEAFF. In DNA form, the CDR3 reads TGTGCCATCAGCGACAGAAGTGGGGACACTGAAGCTTTCTTT.